These 5 T cell receptor beta chains originate from one sample sequenced in a study of T cells in narcolepsy. Repertoires were generated with immunoSEQ multiplex PCR, while TCRdb's copy carries only in-frame clones and drops some. The table lists approximately 17,000 clones, over 55% of them singletons. Sample: CD45RA- memory CD8+ T cells from PBMCs. These receptors all stem from a human donor with narcolepsy.

The chain joins TRBV6-5 to TRBJ1-5; weak D call: TRBD1 (6 bases). V gave up 4 bases and J gave up 0 bases, with 10 bases separating them. Germline V gives CDR1 MNHEY, CDR2 SVGAGI. This CDR3 spans 15 amino acids. The CDR3 here is CASSSQGNSNQPQHF. CDR3 nucleotide sequence: TGTGCCAGCAGTTCCCAGGGGAATAGCAATCAGCCCCAGCATTTT.

This chain joins TRBV6-6 and TRBJ1-1; 10 bases map to TRBD1. The CDR3 spans 13 residues. V gave up 5 bases and J gave up 8 bases; unmatched junction bases: 5. Germline CDR1 and CDR2: MNHNY and SVGAGI (reference sequence). CDR3 protein: CASSPGQGGEAFF. The CDR3, as DNA: TGTGCCAGCAGTCCCGGACAGGGGGGAGAAGCTTTCTTT.

The V call is TRBV27, the J call TRBJ2-7, with D maybe TRBD1 (7 bases). Trimming left V 8 bases short and J 3 bases short, with 11 bases between. Per germline, CDR1 MNHEY and CDR2 SMNVEV (reference sequence). This CDR3 comprises 12 residues. The CDR3 DNA is TGTGCCAGCGCGGGACAGAGCTACGAGCAGTACTTC. Encoded protein: CASAGQSYEQYF.

J is TRBJ2-7 and V is TRBV19; D gene ambiguous. The CDR3 covers 14 residues. Trimming removed 3 bases from V and 1 base from J, with 10 bases in between. In germline, CDR1 is LNHDA, CDR2 SQIVND (reference sequence). The CDR3 sequence is CASSIASTSYEQYF. The CDR3, as DNA: TGTGCCAGTAGTATTGCGTCCACGTCCTACGAGCAGTACTTC.

The V and J genes are TRBV7-9 and TRBJ1-2, with D unclear. The CDR3 has 14 residues. The germline V and J ends were trimmed by 1 base and 3 bases, with 9 bases remaining between them. Germline CDR1 SEHNR, CDR2 FQNEAQ (reference sequence). The CDR3 spells CASSLETDYYGYTF. DNA of the CDR3: TGTGCCAGCAGCTTAGAGACCGACTACTATGGCTACACCTTC.